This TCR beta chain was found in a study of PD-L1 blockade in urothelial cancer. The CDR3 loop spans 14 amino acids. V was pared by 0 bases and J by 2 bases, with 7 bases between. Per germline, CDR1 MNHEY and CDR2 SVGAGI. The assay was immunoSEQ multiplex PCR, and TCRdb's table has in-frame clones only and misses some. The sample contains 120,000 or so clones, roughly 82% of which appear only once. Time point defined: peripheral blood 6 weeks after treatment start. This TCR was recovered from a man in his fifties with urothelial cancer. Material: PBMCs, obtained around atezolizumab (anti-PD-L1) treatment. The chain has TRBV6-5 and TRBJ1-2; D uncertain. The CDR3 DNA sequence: TGTGCCAGCAGTTACTCGACCGGGAACTATGGCTACACCTTC. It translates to CASSYSTGNYGYTF.